This TCR beta chain is drawn from a study of T cell responses to AZD1222 COVID-19 vaccine. Study-wide results and caveats: Females made up more of the donors, who were largely white British, and clonal diversity may have come out too low. Rises in breadth and depth of Spike-specific TCRs came after two AZD1222 doses. CD4 TCRs associated with vaccination spanned spike, dominating at 160-218 and 743-854.

Remarks on this clone: What it binds is unknown.

This CDR3 is 13 amino acids long. The germline V gene has CDR1 GTSNPN and CDR2 SVGIG (reference sequence). The ends were cut back, 4 bases at V and 0 bases at J, with 7 bases in the middle. Data came from immunoSEQ multiplex PCR; TCRdb stores just in-frame clones and leaves some out. In the table there are about 150,000 clones, approximately 85% of which are singletons. The chain uses TRBV30 and TRBJ1-3; unclear D gene. The TCR originated in an adult in good health. The specimen comprised peripheral blood, sampled on day 0 of AZD1222 vaccination. This CDR3 reads CAWTPSSGNTIYF. DNA of the CDR3: TGTGCCTGGACTCCCTCCTCTGGAAACACCATATATTTT.